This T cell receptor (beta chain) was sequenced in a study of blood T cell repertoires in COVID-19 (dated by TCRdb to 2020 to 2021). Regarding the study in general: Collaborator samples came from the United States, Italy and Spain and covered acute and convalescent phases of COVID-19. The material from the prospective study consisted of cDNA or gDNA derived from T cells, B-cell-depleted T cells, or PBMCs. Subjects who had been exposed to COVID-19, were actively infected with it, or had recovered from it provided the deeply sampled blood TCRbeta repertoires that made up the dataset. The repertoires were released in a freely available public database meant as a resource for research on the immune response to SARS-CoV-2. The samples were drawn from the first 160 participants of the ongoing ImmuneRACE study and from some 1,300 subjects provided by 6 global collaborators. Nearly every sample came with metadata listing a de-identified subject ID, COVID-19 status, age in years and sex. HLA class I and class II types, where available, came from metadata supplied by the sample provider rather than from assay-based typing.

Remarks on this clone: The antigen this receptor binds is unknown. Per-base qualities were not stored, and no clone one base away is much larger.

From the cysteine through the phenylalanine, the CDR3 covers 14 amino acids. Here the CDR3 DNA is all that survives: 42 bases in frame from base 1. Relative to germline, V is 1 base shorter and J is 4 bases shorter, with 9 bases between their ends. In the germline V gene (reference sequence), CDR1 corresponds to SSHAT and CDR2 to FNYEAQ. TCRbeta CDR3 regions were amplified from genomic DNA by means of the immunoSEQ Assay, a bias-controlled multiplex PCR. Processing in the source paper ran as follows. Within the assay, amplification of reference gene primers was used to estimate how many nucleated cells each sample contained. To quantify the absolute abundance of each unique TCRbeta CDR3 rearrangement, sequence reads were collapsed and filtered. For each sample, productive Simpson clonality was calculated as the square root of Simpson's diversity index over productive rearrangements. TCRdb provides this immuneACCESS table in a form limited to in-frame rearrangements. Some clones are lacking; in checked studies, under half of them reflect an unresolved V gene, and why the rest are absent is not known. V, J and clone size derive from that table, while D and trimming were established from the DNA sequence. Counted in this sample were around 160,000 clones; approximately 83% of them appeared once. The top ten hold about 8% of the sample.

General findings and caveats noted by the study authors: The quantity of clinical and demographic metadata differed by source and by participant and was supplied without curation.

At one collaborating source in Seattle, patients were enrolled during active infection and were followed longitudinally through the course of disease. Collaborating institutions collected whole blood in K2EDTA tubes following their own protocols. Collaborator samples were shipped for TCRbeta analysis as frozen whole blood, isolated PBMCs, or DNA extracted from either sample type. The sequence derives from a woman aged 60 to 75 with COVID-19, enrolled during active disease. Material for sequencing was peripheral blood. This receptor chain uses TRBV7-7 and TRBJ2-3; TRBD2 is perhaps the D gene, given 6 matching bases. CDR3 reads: CASSLGGTADTQYF. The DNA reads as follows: TGTGCCAGCAGCTTAGGGGGGACTGCAGATACGCAGTATTTT.